What follows are 24 T cell receptor beta chains derived from one specimen sequenced in a study of blood T cell repertoires in COVID-19. The assay was immunoSEQ multiplex PCR, and TCRdb's table has in-frame clones only and misses some. In the table there are 60,000 to 85,000 clones, approximately 78% of which are singletons. What was sequenced was peripheral blood. The receptors were sampled from a human donor in a cohort sampled during active COVID-19.

Only a few counts were recorded for this clone. This sequence joins TRBV10-2 and TRBJ1-3; 7 positions agree with TRBD1. J was trimmed by 0 bases and V by 2 bases; bases with no gene match: 4. CDR1 and CDR2 (germline): WSHSY, SAAADI. The CDR3 is made up of 16 amino acids. The CDR3 DNA sequence: TGCGCCAGCAGTGAGGGGACAGCAATCTCTGGAAACACCATATATTTT. This sequence encodes CASSEGTAISGNTIYF.

At least ten counts were recorded for this clone. The genes are TRBV5-1 and TRBJ1-5, with D maybe TRBD1 (6 bases). The CDR3 contains 17 residues. In germline, CDR1 is SGHRS, CDR2 YFSETQ. V was clipped by 4 bases and J by 2 bases, with 19 bases between them. CDR3 DNA sequence: TGCGCCAGCAGCCCAGGACAGACCGGTATTGGCAATCAGCCCCAGCATTTT. It is translated as CASSPGQTGIGNQPQHF.

This sequence joins TRBV19 and TRBJ2-7, with TRBD1 as a possible D gene (5 bases). Trimming took off 2 bases at V and 5 bases at J, with 13 bases between the two ends. CDR1 is LNHDA, CDR2 SQIVND, per germline (reference sequence). The CDR3 totals 14 residues. The CDR3 sequence is CASSIRGRANEQYF. The CDR3 DNA is TGTGCCAGTAGTATACGTGGCAGGGCCAACGAGCAGTACTTC.

In DNA, the CDR3 is TGTGCCAGCAGCTTAGGACTATCCGATATCGACGAGCAGTACTTC. Protein sequence: CASSLGLSDIDEQYF. V and J are TRBV7-9 and TRBJ2-7; D perhaps matches TRBD2 (5 bases). This CDR3 is built from 15 residues. Germline V gene data show CDR1 as SEHNR and CDR2 as FQNEAQ (reference sequence). Trimming removed 1 base at V and 5 bases at J, with 15 bases between.

The V gene is TRBV1, the J gene TRBJ1-3; TRBD1 is the table's D call, not checked against the DNA. TRBV1 represents a pseudogene. The CDR3 is 18 amino acids. CDR3 sequence reads: CTSSQVPGKGKSGNTIYF. The DNA for the CDR3 is TGCACCAGCAGCCAAGTCCCGGGTAAGGGGAAATCAGGAAACACCATATATTTT.

The chain couples TRBV7-8 to TRBJ2-3; D is unclear. V lost 1 base and J lost 2, with 7 bases in between. This CDR3 region has 14 residues. Per germline, CDR1 SGHVS and CDR2 FQNEAQ. CDR3 in DNA: TGTGCCAGCAGCTTAGAGGCGGCCACAGATACGCAGTATTTT. Its translation: CASSLEAATDTQYF.

The V and J genes are TRBV4-3 and TRBJ2-2; no reliable D call. Trimming left V 0 bases short and J 0 bases short, with 8 bases between. Germline V CDR1 and CDR2: LGHNA, YSLEER. CDR3 length: 16 amino acids. The CDR3 nucleotides read TGCGCCAGCAGCCAAGAATGGCAGTCGAACACCGGGGAGCTGTTTTTT. It translates to CASSQEWQSNTGELFF.

The gene calls are TRBV7-2 and TRBJ1-1; 10 positions agree with TRBD1. V shed 4 bases and J 6 bases; nucleotides not matched to a gene: 8. In germline, CDR1 is SGHTA, CDR2 FQGNSA. The CDR3 has 15 amino acids. DNA of the CDR3: TGTGCCAGCAGCTACCGGACAGGGGGTGTACCTGAAGCTTTCTTT. Translation gives CASSYRTGGVPEAFF.

The chain uses TRBV6-1 and TRBJ2-3; 12 bases are a match to TRBD2. This CDR3 region has 18 residues. V lost 4 bases, J lost 3 bases, and 11 bases stayed unmatched. CDR1 MNHNS and CDR2 SASEGT come from the germline V gene. The CDR3 sequence: CASSGVSALAGGTDTQYF. CDR3 nucleotide sequence: TGTGCCAGCAGTGGCGTATCCGCACTAGCGGGAGGAACAGATACGCAGTATTTT.

The rearrangement uses TRBV2 and TRBJ2-7; unclear D gene. Trimming removed 8 bases from V and 2 bases from J, with 13 bases in between. Germline V gives CDR1 SNHLY, CDR2 FYNNEI. This CDR3 is built from 13 residues. CDR3 nucleotides: TGTGCCAGCGAGCTCGCCCGTACCTACGAGCAGTACTTC. This encodes CASELARTYEQYF.

This chain uses TRBV7-8 with TRBJ2-7; D might be TRBD2 (6 bases). This CDR3 is 14 amino acids long. Germline CDR1 and CDR2: SGHVS and FQNEAQ. V shed 6 bases and J shed 1 base, with 13 bases lying between them. CDR3 protein: CASRLGTASYEQYF. CDR3 in DNA: TGTGCCAGCAGACTGGGGACTGCATCCTACGAGCAGTACTTC.

This clone has more than one count but fewer than ten. The chain is built from TRBV7-2 and TRBJ1-6, with D maybe TRBD1 (5 bases). V lost 6 bases, J lost 1 base, and 10 bases lay in between. Germline lookup yields CDR1 SGHTA and CDR2 FQGNSA. This CDR3 has 15 amino acids. Here the CDR3 reads CASSQGLSYNSPLHF. The CDR3 bases are TGTGCCAGCAGTCAGGGTCTGTCCTATAATTCACCCCTCCACTTT.

J is TRBJ2-2 and V is TRBV10-2; 9 nucleotides agree with TRBD2. V shed 6 bases and J 6 bases; nucleotides not matched to a gene: 17. CDR1 and CDR2 (germline): WSHSY, SAAADI. There are 18 residues in the CDR3. The CDR3 DNA reads TGCGCCAGCAGCCGGAGGCGCGGGCTGCGGGAGGGCCCCGGGGAGCTGTTTTTT. Encoded protein: CASSRRRGLREGPGELFF.

This chain joins TRBV30 and TRBJ1-6, with TRBD1 as a possible D gene (6 bases). The V end was cut by 4 bases, the J end by 13 bases, with 14 bases between. The germline gives CDR1 GTSNPN, CDR2 SVGIG (reference sequence). The CDR3 length is 12 residues. The CDR3 spells CAWTEGGAPLHF. In nucleotides, the CDR3 is TGTGCCTGGACCGAAGGGGGGGCGCCCCTCCACTTT.

The chain couples TRBV18 to TRBJ2-1; no clear D gene. V was pared by 1 base and J by 6 bases, with 7 bases between. There are 13 residues in the CDR3. Germline CDR1 reads KGHSH; CDR2 reads LQKENI. The CDR3 bases are TGTGCCAGCTCACCACGTAATAGCAATGAGCAGTTCTTC. This encodes CASSPRNSNEQFF.

V is TRBV3-1 (or the pseudogene TRBV3-2) and J is TRBJ2-7; D perhaps matches TRBD1 (7 bases). Germline loops: CDR1 LGHDT, CDR2 YNNKEL (reference sequence). Trimming shortened V by 6 bases and J by 0 bases, and 15 bases separated the two germline ends. The CDR3 contains 15 residues. The CDR3 sequence is CASRRDSGFSYEQYF. The CDR3 DNA reads as TGTGCCAGCAGGCGGGACAGCGGATTCTCCTACGAGCAGTACTTC.

This clone has more than one count but fewer than ten. This chain uses TRBV30 with TRBJ1-2; 7 bases are shared with TRBD1. With V trimmed by 4 bases and J by 2 bases, 4 bases remained unmatched. CDR1 GTSNPN and CDR2 SVGIG come from the germline V gene (reference sequence). The CDR3 sequence is 13 residues long. CDR3 in DNA: TGTGCCTGGACCGTGACAGGGAACTATGGCTACACCTTC. Amino acids: CAWTVTGNYGYTF.

The chain joins TRBV18 to TRBJ2-3; TRBD2 matches at 8 bases. This CDR3 is 15 amino acids long. Losses at the gene ends were 6 bases for V and 0 bases for J; bases not matched to a gene: 5. Germline V CDR1 and CDR2: KGHSH, LQKENI. CDR3 in amino acids: CASSRASGSTDTQYF. The CDR3 nucleotides are TGTGCCAGCTCCCGGGCTAGCGGGAGCACAGATACGCAGTATTTT.

This clone appeared a few times. The rearrangement joins TRBV7-9 to TRBJ2-7; D unresolved. The germline V gene has CDR1 SEHNR and CDR2 FQNEAQ (reference sequence). Deletions cut 1 base from V and 4 bases from J, with 8 bases between. This CDR3 contains 13 residues. CDR3 in DNA: TGTGCCAGCAGCTTAGGACACATATACGAGCAGTACTTC. Translated: CASSLGHIYEQYF. Variable domain in full (rest from reference TRBV7-9 and TRBJ2-7): DTGVSQNPRHKITKRGQNVTFRCDPISEHNRLYWYRQTLGQGPEFLTYFQNEAQLEKSRLLSDRFSAERPKGSFSTLEIQRTEQGDSAMYLCASSLGHIYEQYFGPGTRLTVT.

This clone was counted a few times. V gene TRBV5-1 combines with J gene TRBJ2-5, with 12 bases lining up with TRBD2. Germline V gene lookup returns CDR1 SGHRS and CDR2 YFSETQ. V lost 1 base and J lost 9; bases outside the gene matches: 13. The CDR3 covers 17 residues. The CDR3: CASSLSSGRGVGSAQYF. CDR3 nucleotide sequence: TGCGCCAGCAGCTTGTCTAGCGGGAGGGGCGTAGGTTCGGCCCAGTACTTC.

The V gene is TRBV30, the J gene TRBJ2-2; 12 bases are a match to TRBD1. CDR1 and CDR2 from the germline V gene are GTSNPN and SVGIG (reference sequence). The CDR3 has 19 amino acids. Trimming at V came to 2 bases and at J to 5 bases, leaving 15 bases not matched to a gene. The CDR3 here is CAWSIKRGDRGLSTGELFF. For the CDR3, the DNA is TGTGCCTGGAGTATCAAAAGGGGGGACAGGGGGCTTTCGACCGGGGAGCTGTTTTTT. Variable domain in full (rest from reference TRBV30 and TRBJ2-2): SQTIHQWPATLVQPVGSPLSLECTVEGTSNPNLYWYRQAAGRGLQLLFYSVGIGQISSEVPQNLSASRPQDRQFILSSKKLLLSDSGFYLCAWSIKRGDRGLSTGELFFGEGSRLTVL.

The chain links TRBV19 to TRBJ2-1; TRBD2 might be the D (6 bases). The CDR3 runs to 17 residues. In germline, CDR1 is LNHDA, CDR2 SQIVND (reference sequence). With 1 base removed from V and 2 bases from J, the gap between germline ends came to 15 bases. For the CDR3, the DNA is TGTGCCAGTAGTATAGTCCTAGCGAGCACCACCTACAATGAGCAGTTCTTC. Translating gives CASSIVLASTTYNEQFF.

This chain joins TRBV6-2 or TRBV6-3 and TRBJ2-5; no clear D. V was trimmed by 2 bases and J by 2 bases, leaving 6 bases between them. This CDR3 spans 13 amino acids. Germline CDR1 is MNHEY and CDR2 is SVGEGT. The CDR3 protein is CASSYVPQETQYF. The DNA of the CDR3 is TGTGCCAGCAGTTACGTTCCTCAAGAGACCCAGTACTTC.

The chain combines TRBV3-1 (or the pseudogene TRBV3-2) with TRBJ2-3; a possible D gene is TRBD2 (5 bases). Trimming removed 7 bases from V and 3 bases from J, with 11 bases in between. Germline V gene sequence: CDR1 LGHDT, CDR2 YNNKEL (reference sequence). This CDR3 comprises 13 residues. The CDR3 nucleotides read TGTGCCAGCAAAAAACTAGGAACAGATACGCAGTATTTT. Translated: CASKKLGTDTQYF.